The rows below give T cell receptor beta chains drawn from one sample of a study of blood T cell repertoires in COVID-19. The assay was immunoSEQ multiplex PCR, and TCRdb's table has in-frame clones only and misses some. The sample holds hundreds of thousands of clones; over 80% are singletons and the top ten take roughly 1.2%. Sequencing input: peripheral blood. The receptors stem from a young woman with COVID-19, enrolled during active disease. CDR3s include the opening cysteine and the closing phenylalanine or tryptophan. Each record gives: V gene, D gene, J gene, clone size, CDR3 protein, CDR3 DNA. D genes are given only for firm matches. Not every row has a clone size; where given, it reads once, few, many or a size class.

>TRBV6-2/TRBV6-3|TRBD1|TRBJ1-5|.
CASSFTGVQPQHF
TGTGCCAGCAGTTTTACAGGGGTTCAGCCCCAGCATTTT
>TRBV7-9|TRBD1|TRBJ2-5|.
CASSLTGVGETQYF
TGTGCCAGCAGCCTGACAGGGGTGGGAGAGACCCAGTACTTC
>TRBV5-4|.|TRBJ2-2|.
CASSSSARTTGELFF
TGTGCCAGCAGCTCTAGCGCCCGAACCACCGGGGAGCTGTTTTTT
>TRBV9|TRBD1|TRBJ1-2|few
CASSVKTGGGYTF
TGTGCCAGCAGCGTGAAGACAGGGGGCGGCTACACCTTC
>TRBV6-2/TRBV6-3|TRBD2|TRBJ2-1|.
CASSPSMRESSYNEQFF
TGTGCCAGCAGTCCGTCTATGCGGGAGAGCTCCTACAATGAGCAGTTCTTC
>TRBV3-1/TRBV3-2|TRBD1|TRBJ1-2|.
CASSQEFRGDYGYTF
TGTGCCAGCAGCCAAGAGTTCAGGGGGGACTATGGCTACACCTTC
>TRBV7-6|TRBD2|TRBJ2-5|.
CASSLVFATSGGQGETQYF
TGTGCCAGCAGCTTAGTATTTGCGACTAGCGGGGGGCAAGGAGAGACCCAGTACTTC
>TRBV9|TRBD1|TRBJ2-7|.
CASSARQGSYEQYF
TGTGCCAGCAGCGCCCGACAGGGATCCTACGAGCAGTACTTC
>TRBV27|TRBD2|TRBJ2-7|.
CASSVSGGVDEQYF
TGTGCCAGCAGTGTAAGCGGGGGGGTAGACGAGCAGTACTTC
>TRBV2|TRBD2|TRBJ2-7|few
CASRNKLAGDYEQYF
TGTGCCAGCAGGAACAAACTAGCGGGGGACTACGAGCAGTACTTC
>TRBV13|TRBD2|TRBJ2-7|.
CASSPPAGGRNEQYF
TGTGCCAGCAGCCCCCCGGCGGGAGGCAGGAACGAGCAGTACTTC
>TRBV9|TRBD1|TRBJ1-2|.
CASTEGQGAQDYGYTF
TGTGCCAGCACCGAAGGACAGGGGGCGCAGGACTATGGCTACACCTTC
>TRBV4-1|.|TRBJ2-2|few
CASSQQGPYTGELFF
TGCGCCAGCAGCCAGCAGGGGCCCTACACCGGGGAGCTGTTTTTT
>TRBV4-3|.|TRBJ2-7|.
CASSQDRGRVYEQYF
TGCGCCAGCAGCCAAGATCGAGGCAGGGTCTACGAGCAGTACTTC
>TRBV6-1|TRBD1|TRBJ2-7|once
CASRDRGAAAYEQYF
TGTGCCAGCAGAGACAGGGGAGCGGCTGCCTACGAGCAGTACTTC
>TRBV2|TRBD2|TRBJ2-3|.
CASSGWTSGNTDTQYF
TGTGCCAGCAGTGGGTGGACTAGCGGAAACACAGATACGCAGTATTTT
>TRBV7-2|TRBD2|TRBJ2-1|.
CASSSGHGAGGPKEQFF
TGTGCCAGCAGCTCCGGACACGGAGCGGGAGGGCCGAAGGAGCAGTTCTTC
>TRBV30|TRBD2|TRBJ2-5|.
CAWSRTGGGHQETQYF
TGTGCCTGGAGCCGGACTGGCGGGGGACACCAAGAGACCCAGTACTTC
>TRBV5-1|TRBD1|TRBJ2-2|.
CASSPRTGDTGELFF
TGCGCCAGCAGCCCGAGGACAGGGGACACCGGGGAGCTGTTTTTT
>TRBV19|TRBD1|TRBJ1-1|once
CASSRVDRVTEAFF
TGTGCCAGTAGTAGGGTGGACAGGGTCACTGAAGCTTTCTTT
>TRBV5-1|TRBD1|TRBJ1-4|few
CASSSPGTGAVGNEKLFF
TGCGCCAGCAGCTCCCCCGGGACAGGGGCTGTTGGGAATGAAAAACTGTTTTTT
>TRBV3-1/TRBV3-2|.|TRBJ2-5|.
CASSQESSKARRGTQYF
TGTGCCAGCAGCCAAGAGTCCTCGAAAGCTAGGCGGGGGACCCAGTACTTC
>TRBV6-5|TRBD1|TRBJ2-1|.
CASSYTRDRDLFF
TGTGCCAGCAGTTACACTCGGGACAGGGATTTGTTCTTC
>TRBV27|.|TRBJ1-3|.
CASSLGQPGNTIYF
TGTGCCAGCAGCCTGGGACAACCTGGAAACACCATATATTTT
>TRBV27|TRBD1|TRBJ2-1|.
CASSSRQGNEQFF
TGTGCCAGCAGTTCGCGACAGGGGAATGAGCAGTTCTTC
>TRBV6-5|TRBD2|TRBJ2-1|.
CASSYSSSGYNEQFF
TGTGCCAGCAGTTACTCGTCTAGCGGTTACAATGAGCAGTTCTTC
>TRBV5-8|.|TRBJ2-3|few
CASSLISRATDTQYF
TGTGCCAGCAGCTTGATCTCGCGGGCGACAGATACGCAGTATTTT
>TRBV18|.|TRBJ1-3|.
CASSPRAGNTIYF
TGTGCCAGCTCACCCCGGGCTGGAAACACCATATATTTT
>TRBV4-1|.|TRBJ2-2|.
CASSQDTTRRGGELFF
TGCGCCAGCAGCCAAGATACTACGAGAAGGGGCGGGGAGCTGTTTTTT
>TRBV7-2|.|TRBJ2-3|once
CASSLLFGTDTQYF
TGTGCCAGCAGCTTATTATTCGGCACAGATACGCAGTATTTT
>TRBV5-6|.|TRBJ2-3|.
CASSLAGVSTDTQYF
TGTGCCAGCAGCTTGGCCGGGGTAAGCACAGATACGCAGTATTTT
>TRBV5-1|TRBD2|TRBJ2-2|few
CASSRLSVSRGANTGELFF
TGCGCCAGCAGCCGCTTGTCGGTGTCGCGGGGGGCTAACACCGGGGAGCTGTTTTTT
>TRBV9|.|TRBJ1-6|few
CASSDPRGLLNSPLHF
TGTGCCAGCAGCGATCCCCGTGGCCTCCTCAATTCACCCCTCCACTTT
>TRBV30|.|TRBJ2-6|.
CAWTASSGANVLTF
TGTGCCTGGACAGCTAGCTCTGGGGCCAACGTCCTGACTTTC
>TRBV29-1|.|TRBJ2-5|.
CSVAGQLQETQYF
TGCAGCGTCGCCGGACAGCTCCAAGAGACCCAGTACTTC
>TRBV4-2|.|TRBJ1-6|.
CASSPEYNSPLHF
TGTGCCAGCAGTCCTGAGTATAATTCACCCCTCCACTTT
>TRBV7-9|.|TRBJ1-2|.
CASSPRTDSYGYTF
TGTGCCAGCAGCCCCCGGACGGACTCCTATGGCTACACCTTC
>TRBV9|.|TRBJ1-1|once
CASSVVRTANTEAFF
TGTGCCAGCAGCGTAGTAAGGACAGCGAACACTGAAGCTTTCTTT
>TRBV7-8|TRBD2|TRBJ2-1|few
CASSLKTSGGHNEQFF
TGTGCCAGCAGCTTAAAGACTAGCGGGGGCCACAATGAGCAGTTCTTC
>TRBV6-6|.|TRBJ2-3|.
CASGGPRLSNTDTQYF
TGTGCCAGTGGCGGGCCCAGATTATCGAACACAGATACGCAGTATTTT
>TRBV3-1/TRBV3-2|.|TRBJ1-2|once
CASTARRGSYGYTF
TGTGCCAGCACCGCACGCCGTGGGAGCTATGGCTACACCTTC
>TRBV19|.|TRBJ2-7|once
CASSSGLVSYEQYF
TGTGCCAGTAGTTCTGGACTGGTATCCTACGAGCAGTACTTC
>TRBV19|TRBD1|TRBJ2-7|few
CASRAGQGAIYEQYF
TGTGCCAGTAGAGCGGGACAGGGGGCGATCTACGAGCAGTACTTC
>TRBV5-1|.|TRBJ1-5|.
CASTCFNQPQHF
TGCGCCAGCACCTGTTTCAATCAGCCCCAGCATTTT